This TCR beta chain came from a study of T-cell memory formation after mild COVID-19 (dated by TCRdb to the early 2020s). Concerning the study at large: TCR sequence clusters from the two donors were found to be largely donor specific. In a couple of donors, T-cell clones that expanded and contracted after mild COVID-19 were followed by sequencing TCRalpha and TCRbeta repertoires longitudinally. Two young, previously healthy adult volunteers made up the cohort, one male and one female. The research as a whole found: Whether the second-wave clones peaking on day 37 were SARS-CoV-2 specific was not confirmed. Clones that contracted from day 15 to 85 showed balanced CD4/CD8 phenotypes, whereas a second wave of clones that expanded from day 15 to 37 leaned towards CD4+. Contracting CD4+ clones were found mainly in CM and EM memory subsets, while CD8+ clones were enriched in EMRA. The study included only a couple of mild cases, and larger cohorts that include severe cases with pre-infection samples were judged to be necessary. Some responding clones were found in pre-infection memory, which suggests that pre-existing cross-reactive memory T cells took part in the SARS-CoV-2 response.

These reads were obtained on an Illumina NovaSeq 6000. TCRalpha and TCRbeta cDNA libraries were constructed by 5'RACE with constant-segment primers, with sample barcodes and unique molecular identifiers being introduced. RNA was extracted from every sample with Trizol reagent. Library amplification was performed in two PCR steps, and a second sample barcode and Illumina TruSeq adapters were introduced in the second step. Sequencing of libraries was performed on an Illumina NovaSeq with 2 x 150 bp paired-end reads. The authors' analysis ran thus. Demultiplexing of reads and collapsing into UMI-guided consensus sequences were performed with migec v1.2.7. Using mixcr v2.1.11, UMI consensuses were aligned to TRA and TRB V and J templates and then assembled into clonotypes. A clonotype was counted as expanded or contracted only if both edgeR and NoisET called the change significant, with noise models trained on biological replicates. For edgeR calls, the cutoffs were a false discovery rate-adjusted p below 0.01 and a log2 fold-change threshold of 1. PCA with hierarchical clustering of max-normalized trajectories of the 1000 most abundant clonotypes was used as exploratory dynamics analysis. Separately sequenced CD4+ and CD8+ repertoires were used to assign a CD4 or CD8 phenotype to each responding clone. Using fastp at Q25 and MiXCR, TCRdb reprocessed the public reads and kept productive beta chains. Entries that share a CDR3 protein sequence are merged under the most common genes and DNA. The V and J calls were not made by the authors but by TCRdb's processing. Within this sample are under 250,000 distinct CDR3 sequences, with 15% to 19% of them counted one time only. The top ten constitute under 2.5% of the sample.

As for this clonotype: The antigen it binds to is not known. Qualities for individual bases were not recorded, and no much larger clone is one base off.

CDR1 and CDR2 (MNHEY, SVGEGT) derive from the germline V gene. The V and J ends are trimmed by 6 bases and 13 bases, leaving 15 bases between them. Taken from cysteine to phenylalanine, the CDR3 has 12 residues. This entry keeps only the CDR3 DNA: 36 bases, framed from base 1. PBMCs were isolated by Ficoll-Paque density gradient centrifugation. The rearranged chain carries TRBV6-2 or TRBV6-3 and TRBJ1-4; no confident D gene assignment can be made. This clonotype was sampled from an adult woman who had mild COVID-19 (a few samples of this study predate the infection). The sample titles of this study are shuffled in the database, so cell type and time point are left out; the donor was told from shared clones. Material for sequencing was PBMCs or a T cell subset sorted from them (not recorded which). The sequence in DNA is TGTGCCAGCAGCAAGGAGAGGGTCGTACTGTTTTTT. This sequence encodes CASSKERVVLFF.